Listed here are 29 T cell receptor beta chains from one sample, sequenced in a study of shared clonotypes between healthy human individuals. TCRdb's copy holds only in-frame clones and misses some; the assay was immunoSEQ multiplex PCR. The sample holds around 2,000,000 clones; 95% are singletons and the top ten take 0.13%. The sequenced material came from naive CD4+ T cells sorted from blood. Stated subset: CD45RA+ positively selected. These receptors all stem from a man younger than 30 in good health.

The DNA of the CDR3 is TGCGCCAGCAGCAGTACAGGGCCCGCAAACACTGAAGCTTTCTTT. This gives the protein CASSSTGPANTEAFF. This chain links TRBV5-1 with TRBJ1-1, with a possible D match to TRBD1 (6 bases). The CDR3 has 15 residues. Trimming took off 4 bases at V and 2 bases at J, with 15 bases between the two ends. The germline CDR1 and CDR2 sequences are SGHRS and YFSETQ. Drawing the rest from reference TRBV5-1 and TRBJ1-1, the complete variable domain is KAGVTQTPRYLIKTRGQQVTLSCSPISGHRSVSWYQQTPGQGLQFLFEYFSETQRNKGNFPGRFSGRQFSNSRSEMNVSTLELGDSALYLCASSSTGPANTEAFFGQGTRLTVV.

J is TRBJ2-2 and V is TRBV5-1; 7 nucleotides align to TRBD1. Per the germline V gene, CDR1 is SGHRS and CDR2 is YFSETQ. J lost 6 bases, V lost 4 bases, and 9 bases had no gene match. This CDR3 contains 15 residues. DNA of the CDR3: TGCGCCAGCAGCGATATCGGGACAGTCGCCGGGGAGCTGTTTTTT. Protein sequence: CASSDIGTVAGELFF.

The chain has TRBV4-1 and TRBJ2-5; D may correspond to TRBD1 or TRBD2 (5 bases each). The germline gives CDR1 MGHRA, CDR2 YSYEKL. The V end lost 1 base, the J end lost 0 bases, and 15 bases lay between the germline ends. The CDR3 spans 17 residues. The CDR3 loop is CASSQGVGASYQETQYF. Written as DNA, the CDR3 is TGCGCCAGCAGCCAAGGAGTCGGGGCCTCGTACCAAGAGACCCAGTACTTC.

This clone was seen a few times. V usage is TRBV6-1 and J usage is TRBJ2-4; D may be TRBD2 (6 bases). Between the trimmed V and J ends, which lost 4 bases and 0 bases, there was a span of 19 bases. Germline V gene sequence: CDR1 MNHNS, CDR2 SASEGT. This CDR3 region has 18 residues. Written as DNA, the CDR3 is TGTGCCAGCAGTGTGGGGGGAAAATGGCCTCAAGCCAAAAACATTCAGTACTTC. It yields the protein CASSVGGKWPQAKNIQYF.

The chain joins TRBV29-1 to TRBJ2-3; 7 bases align to TRBD1. The CDR3 sequence is 13 residues long. Unmatched junction bases numbered 3, after V lost 6 bases and J lost 0 bases. Per germline, CDR1 SQVTM and CDR2 ANQGSEA. CDR3 sequence: CSVGQSSTDTQYF. As DNA, the CDR3 is TGCAGCGTGGGACAGAGTAGCACAGATACGCAGTATTTT.

The sample holds a few counts of this clone. The chain couples TRBV9 to TRBJ2-5; 7 positions match TRBD2. CDR1 is SGDLS, CDR2 YYNGEE, per germline. This CDR3 comprises 19 residues. V was clipped by 8 bases and J by 4 bases; unmatched bases: 26. The CDR3 loop reads CARERYRQREKDGSETQYF. CDR3 nucleotide sequence: TGTGCCAGAGAGAGATACCGACAGCGGGAAAAGGATGGATCAGAGACCCAGTACTTC. The full variable domain, with the rest looked up from reference TRBV9 and TRBJ2-5, is DSGVTQTPKHLITATGQRVTLRCSPRSGDLSVYWYQQSLDQGLQFLIQYYNGEERAKGNILERFSAQQFPDLHSELNLSSLELGDSALYFCARERYRQREKDGSETQYFGPGTRLLVL.

This clone was detected only once. The chain has TRBV30 and TRBJ2-7; 9 bases are shared with TRBD1. V was clipped by 3 bases and J by 4 bases; unmatched bases: 10. The CDR3 loop spans 15 amino acids. The germline gives CDR1 GTSNPN, CDR2 SVGIG (reference sequence). The CDR3 loop reads CAWRGVDRGGYEQYF. The CDR3 DNA is TGTGCCTGGAGAGGAGTGGACAGGGGCGGATACGAGCAGTACTTC.

This clone showed up just a few times. The gene calls are TRBV25-1 and TRBJ1-1, with 10 bases matching TRBD1. The germline V gene encodes CDR1 MGHDK and CDR2 SYGVNS. Germline trimming cut 4 bases from V and 4 bases from J; bases unmatched to any gene: 3. The CDR3 is 14 amino acids. CDR3 DNA sequence: TGTGCCAGCAGTGCCGGGACAGGGGTCACTGAAGCTTTCTTT. This codes for CASSAGTGVTEAFF.

The rearrangement links TRBV11-2 to TRBJ2-3; D call uncertain. The germline V and J ends were trimmed by 1 base and 0 bases, with 11 bases remaining between them. This CDR3 contains 16 residues. CDR1 and CDR2 from the germline V gene are SGHAT and FQNNGV. Here the CDR3 reads CASSLAARSSTDTQYF. CDR3 in DNA: TGTGCCAGCAGCTTAGCGGCGCGGTCTAGCACAGATACGCAGTATTTT.

This clone showed up just once. The gene calls are TRBV29-1 and TRBJ1-3, with D maybe TRBD1 (6 bases). CDR1 is SQVTM, CDR2 ANQGSEA, per germline. The CDR3 totals 14 residues. V was cut by 3 bases and J by 4 bases, with 13 bases left in between. CDR3 sequence: CSVDTTGYGNTIYF. In DNA form, the CDR3 reads TGCAGCGTTGACACCACAGGGTACGGAAACACCATATATTTT.

Note on this clone: This same CDR3 is encoded by further DNA sequences in the sample. The genes are TRBV6-5 and TRBJ2-7; 8 nucleotides agree with TRBD2. Germline V gene sequence: CDR1 MNHEY, CDR2 SVGAGI. With V trimmed by 0 bases and J by 2 bases, 0 bases remained unmatched. This CDR3 has 14 amino acids. CDR3 bases: TGTGCCAGCAGTTACTCAGCGGGAGCCTACGAGCAGTACTTC. Amino acids: CASSYSAGAYEQYF.

This clone was seen a single time. The rearrangement uses TRBV5-4 and TRBJ1-2; 7 nucleotides line up with TRBD1. This CDR3 is 15 amino acids long. The trim removed 5 bases at V and 0 bases at J, leaving 7 bases unmatched. Looked up from germline, CDR1 is SGHNT and CDR2 is YYREEE (reference sequence). The CDR3 reads CASRATGTTNYGYTF. CDR3 coding DNA: TGTGCCAGCAGGGCGACAGGGACCACTAACTATGGCTACACCTTC.

The chain joins TRBV10-3 to TRBJ1-6, with D unclear. The CDR3 spans 12 residues. The V and J ends lost 3 bases and 10 bases respectively, with 7 bases between them. CDR1 ENHRY and CDR2 SYGVKD come from the germline V gene. The CDR3, as DNA: TGTGCCATCAGTGATTCGGAATCACCCCTCCACTTT. Protein product: CAISDSESPLHF.

The V call is TRBV5-6, the J call TRBJ2-7; 7 bases are a match to TRBD1. The CDR3 length is 14 residues. Germline loops: CDR1 SGHDT, CDR2 YYEEEE. The V and J ends lost 4 bases and 5 bases, in that order; junction bases with no gene match: 9. The CDR3 protein is CASSRQGNRNEQYF. Written as DNA, the CDR3 is TGTGCCAGCAGCCGACAGGGAAATCGGAACGAGCAGTACTTC.

This chain connects TRBV14 to TRBJ2-3; D gene unclear. The ends were cut back, 5 bases at V and 2 bases at J, with 5 bases in the middle. Germline lookup yields CDR1 SGHDN and CDR2 FVKESK. This CDR3 is 12 amino acids long. In DNA form, the CDR3 reads TGTGCCAGCAGCGCTTTCACAGATACGCAGTATTTT. Translation gives CASSAFTDTQYF. Full variable domain (missing parts from reference TRBV14 and TRBJ2-3): EAGVTQFPSHSVIEKGQTVTLRCDPISGHDNLYWYRRVMGKEIKFLLHFVKESKQDESGMPNNRFLAERTGGTYSTLKVQPAELEDSGVYFCASSAFTDTQYFGPGTRLTVL.

DNA for the CDR3: TGTGCCAGCAGCCCAAACCCGGCCCCTGGAAACACCATATATTTT. Translation gives CASSPNPAPGNTIYF. This chain links TRBV7-3 with TRBJ1-3; D gene ambiguous. Looked up from germline, CDR1 is SGHTA and CDR2 is FQGTGA. The CDR3 length is 15 residues. Between the trimmed V and J ends, which lost 5 bases and 2 bases, there was a span of 13 bases.

The rearrangement links TRBV5-4 to TRBJ1-3; D uncertain. The CDR3 length is 16 residues. Germline V lookup: CDR1 SGHNT, CDR2 YYREEE (reference sequence). The V end was cut by 2 bases, the J end by 0 bases, with 12 bases between. CDR3 DNA sequence: TGTGCCAGCAGCTTAGATACCAGTTACTCTGGAAACACCATATATTTT. The encoded protein is CASSLDTSYSGNTIYF.

This clone was detected once. The chain is built from TRBV19 and TRBJ2-5, with unresolved D. The germline CDR1 and CDR2 sequences are LNHDA and SQIVND (reference sequence). V was pared by 2 bases and J by 4 bases, with 8 bases between. This CDR3 region has 13 residues. CDR3 coding DNA: TGTGCCAGTAGTATAACTTCCCGAGAGACCCAGTACTTC. It is translated as CASSITSRETQYF. Looking up the rest from reference TRBV19 and TRBJ2-5 gives the full variable domain: DGGITQSPKYLFRKEGQNVTLSCEQNLNHDAMYWYRQDPGQGLRLIYYSQIVNDFQKGDIAEGYSVSREKKESFPLTVTSAQKNPTAFYLCASSITSRETQYFGPGTRLLVL.

This chain uses TRBV11-2 with TRBJ2-7; D remains unclear. The CDR3 covers 13 residues. CDR1 and CDR2 from the germline V gene are SGHAT and FQNNGV. The ends were cut back, 6 bases at V and 5 bases at J, with 14 bases in the middle. The chain's CDR3 is CASRGLGFHEQYF. DNA of the CDR3: TGTGCCAGCAGAGGGCTGGGATTCCACGAGCAGTACTTC.

This clone was recorded a few times. This CDR3 is also generated by other DNA sequences in the sample. This chain links TRBV28 with TRBJ2-7, with 12 bases fitting TRBD1. J lost 4 bases, V lost 6 bases, and 4 bases had no gene match. Germline lookup yields CDR1 MDHEN and CDR2 SYDVKM. The CDR3 loop spans 14 amino acids. CDR3 amino acids: CASRGTGGLYEQYF. The CDR3 coding sequence is TGTGCCAGCAGAGGGACAGGGGGCTTGTACGAGCAGTACTTC. Full variable domain (remainder filled in from reference TRBV28 and TRBJ2-7): DVKVTQSSRYLVKRTGEKVFLECVQDMDHENMFWYRQDPGLGLRLIYFSYDVKMKEKGDIPEGYSVSREKKERFSLILESASTNQTSMYLCASRGTGGLYEQYFGPGTRLTVT.

The V gene is TRBV7-6, the J gene TRBJ2-7, with D possibly being TRBD1 or TRBD2 (5 bases each). Trimming pared 5 bases from V and 3 bases from J, leaving 20 bases between. Looked up from germline, CDR1 is SGHVS and CDR2 is FNYEAQ. The CDR3 sequence is 16 residues long. CDR3 nucleotides: TGTGCCAGCAGCACTTCTCGAGGGGTGGGGCACTACGAGCAGTACTTC. The encoded protein is CASSTSRGVGHYEQYF. Full variable domain (outside the CDR3, taken from reference TRBV7-6 and TRBJ2-7): GAGVSQSPRYKVTKRGQDVALRCDPISGHVSLYWYRQALGQGPEFLTYFNYEAQQDKSGLPNDRFSAERPEGSISTLTIQRTEQRDSAMYRCASSTSRGVGHYEQYFGPGTRLTVT.

This rearrangement joins TRBV6-1 to TRBJ2-2; D gene uncertain. The CDR3 is 11 residues long. Trimming pared 8 bases from V and 8 bases from J, leaving 9 bases between. CDR1 and CDR2 from the germline V gene are MNHNS and SASEGT. The CDR3 DNA reads TGTGCCAGCGGTGGAAGGGGGGAGCTGTTTTTT. Protein: CASGGRGELFF.

J is TRBJ1-1 and V is TRBV10-2; TRBD1 aligns across 11 bases. The junction had 6 bases not matched to a gene; V was cut back by 3 bases and J by 6 bases. The germline gives CDR1 WSHSY, CDR2 SAAADI. This CDR3 is 15 amino acids long. CDR3 coding DNA: TGCGCCAGCAGTGATGATTGGACAGGGGGCTCTGAAGCTTTCTTT. Protein product: CASSDDWTGGSEAFF.

The chain couples TRBV29-1 to TRBJ1-3; no clear D gene. Trimming removed 4 bases from V and 0 bases from J, with 10 bases in between. CDR1 and CDR2 (germline): SQVTM, ANQGSEA. CDR3 length: 14 amino acids. The CDR3 bases are TGCAGCGTTGGAGACGACCGCTCTGGAAACACCATATATTTT. Its translation is CSVGDDRSGNTIYF.

J is TRBJ2-3 and V is TRBV20-1, with TRBD1 matching 7 bases. Germline CDR1 reads DFQATT; CDR2 reads SNEGSKA (reference sequence). The ends lost 5 bases at V and 10 bases at J; junction bases unmatched: 3. This CDR3 contains 10 residues. The CDR3 reads CSARQGAQYF. CDR3 in DNA: TGCAGTGCTCGACAGGGAGCGCAGTATTTT.

This sequence joins TRBV11-2 and TRBJ2-1; TRBD2 agrees at 13 bases. This CDR3 comprises 15 residues. Unmatched junction bases numbered 1, after V lost 4 bases and J lost 4 bases. Germline loops: CDR1 SGHAT, CDR2 FQNNGV. This CDR3 reads CASSWGLAGYNEQFF. Here the CDR3 DNA reads TGTGCCAGCAGCTGGGGACTAGCGGGATACAATGAGCAGTTCTTC.

The chain recombines TRBV19 with TRBJ2-3; D uncertain. The CDR3 sequence is 13 residues long. Trimming removed 7 bases from V and 6 bases from J, with 14 bases in between. Germline CDR1 is LNHDA and CDR2 is SQIVND (reference sequence). This CDR3 reads CASNSHLHDTQYF. CDR3 DNA: TGTGCCAGTAACAGCCACCTCCATGATACGCAGTATTTT.

The rearrangement uses TRBV6-5 and TRBJ2-6; D call uncertain. The CDR3 loop spans 15 amino acids. V lost 5 bases and J lost 2, with 10 bases in between. Germline V gene sequence: CDR1 MNHEY, CDR2 SVGAGI. CDR3 sequence: CASSQDTPGANVLTF. CDR3 DNA sequence: TGTGCCAGCAGTCAAGATACCCCTGGGGCCAACGTCCTGACTTTC.

CDR3 sequence (DNA): TGCGCCAGCAGCTTGGCACGCATGAACACTGAAGCTTTCTTT. The encoded protein is CASSLARMNTEAFF. V usage is TRBV5-1 and J usage is TRBJ1-1; no firm D call. The V and J ends lost 0 bases and 0 bases respectively, with 6 bases between them. Germline V gene lookup returns CDR1 SGHRS and CDR2 YFSETQ. CDR3 length: 14 residues.